Only a few counts were recorded for the clone carrying this T cell receptor beta chain. Its target is not known. The data were obtained in a study of early T cells in non-severe SARS-CoV-2 infection. Overall study context: Sequencing of unsorted whole blood was done on bulk RNA, leaving chains unpaired. Regarding the study as a whole: Comparison of clonotypes with VDJdb favored anti-spike CD8 responses while missing private and CD4 specificities.

CDR3 length: 15 amino acids. Germline CDR1 is SEHNR and CDR2 is FQNEAQ (reference sequence). The ends were cut back, 5 bases at V and 2 bases at J, with 16 bases in the middle. Molecules of cDNA were individually given unique molecular identifiers that were attached to them. TCRdb re-called the 5' RACE reads with MiXCR, one entry per CDR3 protein. This sample has roughly 50,000 distinct CDR3 sequences, with approximately 6% found just once. Sequences were derived from whole blood, sampled at baseline. V is TRBV7-9 and J is TRBJ2-7; D might be TRBD1 (5 bases). This receptor was taken from an adult who was a healthcare worker with PCR-confirmed SARS-CoV-2 infection or an uninfected control (not recorded which). CDR3 residues: CASSPRQYFPYEQYF. CDR3 in DNA: TGTGCCAGCAGCCCGCGACAGTACTTTCCCTACGAGCAGTACTTC.